The sequence of this T cell receptor (beta chain) was determined in a study of blood T cell repertoires in COVID-19. Background on the study: The United States, Italy and Spain supplied acute and convalescent COVID-19 samples. PBMCs, B-cell-depleted T cells, or T cells provided the cDNA or gDNA that made up the material.

In the original analysis: Reference gene primer amplification gave nucleated cell count estimates. Sequencing used immunoSEQ multiplex PCR; TCRdb keeps in-frame clones, though not all of them. V and J calls and clone size are as listed in that table; D and trimming were resolved from the DNA. The table includes some 120,000 clones, more than 70% detected once. CDR3 size: 16 residues. CDR1 and CDR2 (germline): SGHDT, YYEEEE. V was pared by 7 bases and J by 2 bases, with 21 bases between. The sample taken for sequencing was peripheral blood. The sequence was collected from a man aged 60-69 years with acute or convalescent COVID-19. V gene TRBV5-6 combines with J gene TRBJ1-2; D is possibly TRBD1 (6 bases). CDR3 amino acids: CASDNGPADSNYGYTF. The CDR3 nucleotides are TGTGCCAGCGACAATGGCCCGGCGGACAGCAACTATGGCTACACCTTC.